Only a few counts were recorded for the clone carrying this T cell receptor beta chain. Each CDR3 protein gets one entry after TCRdb re-called the 5' RACE reads with MiXCR. The sample carries 270,000 or so distinct CDR3 sequences, approximately 8.3% recorded once. This specimen comes from a study of identical twins. The CDR3 loop spans 13 amino acids. Germline CDR1 is SEHNR and CDR2 is FQNEAQ (reference sequence). Trimming took 3 bases from V and 6 from J, leaving 9 bases between them. The sample was also reused in another study, on yellow fever vaccine responses in identical twins.

This TCR was sampled from a young woman in good health. The sequencing sample was made of CD8+ T cells sorted from blood. The chain carries TRBV7-9 and TRBJ2-1; possible D gene TRBD2, 5 bases. The chain's CDR3 is CASSFEGPNEQFF. CDR3 in DNA: TGTGCCAGCAGCTTTGAGGGTCCCAATGAGCAGTTCTTC. Full variable domain (remainder filled in from reference TRBV7-9 and TRBJ2-1): DTGVSQNPRHKITKRGQNVTFRCDPISEHNRLYWYRQTLGQGPEFLTYFQNEAQLEKSRLLSDRFSAERPKGSFSTLEIQRTEQGDSAMYLCASSFEGPNEQFFGPGTRLTVL.